The 23 T cell receptor beta chains below come from one sample, sequenced in a study of shared clonotypes between healthy human individuals. Sequencing was performed with immunoSEQ multiplex PCR; in TCRdb, only in-frame clones are kept and a portion is missing. Altogether about 490,000 clones are present, 75% to 85% being singletons, with the ten largest covering 10% to 15%. The sample taken for sequencing was PBMCs. The receptors derive from a woman aged 40 to 50 in good health. Some clones in this sample may be carry-over from other donors' samples.

This chain links TRBV6-5 with TRBJ2-7, with D maybe TRBD2 (6 bases). CDR1 is MNHEY and CDR2 is SVGAGI in the germline V gene. The CDR3 runs 14 residues. V dropped 7 bases and J dropped 3 bases, with 16 bases sitting between them. The CDR3 coding sequence is TGTGCCAGCATCTCAGGGACTGGATTCTACGAGCAGTACTTC. Its protein product is CASISGTGFYEQYF.

This clone has a count of ten or more. The chain couples TRBV4-1 to TRBJ2-5; 9 positions match TRBD2. In germline, CDR1 is MGHRA, CDR2 YSYEKL. CDR3 length: 16 amino acids. J gave up 0 bases and V 3 bases, and 5 bases lay outside the gene matches. The CDR3 protein is CASSHGLASYQETQYF. Here the CDR3 DNA reads TGCGCCAGCAGCCATGGACTAGCGTCGTACCAAGAGACCCAGTACTTC.

CDR3 protein: CASSNDRGHQETQYF. CDR3 coding DNA: TGTGCCAGCAGCAACGACAGGGGTCACCAAGAGACCCAGTACTTC. This sequence joins TRBV5-4 and TRBJ2-5; TRBD1 aligns across 8 bases. Germline V lookup: CDR1 SGHNT, CDR2 YYREEE (reference sequence). There are 15 residues in the CDR3. The V gene end was trimmed by 4 bases and the J gene end by 0 bases; junction bases not matched to a gene: 5.

Comments on this clone: A far more abundant clone sits one base away, making this likely a read error. The chain couples TRBV29-1 to TRBJ2-1, with TRBD2 matching over 9 bases. The junction had 9 bases not matched to a gene; V was cut back by 7 bases and J by 5 bases. The germline V gene encodes CDR1 SQVTM and CDR2 ANQGSEA. This CDR3 is built from 14 residues. The DNA of the CDR3 is TGCAGCGCTGTAGAGCGGGAGGTACACAATGAGCAGTTCTTC. Translation: CSAVEREVHNEQFF.

The rearrangement joins TRBV14 to TRBJ1-4; TRBD1 is a possible D gene (5 bases). There are 18 residues in the CDR3. Trimming stripped 5 bases from V and 7 bases from J, with 26 bases between. The germline gives CDR1 SGHDN, CDR2 FVKESK. The CDR3 DNA sequence: TGTGCCAGCAGCACAAGAAGGGGCCTCGGAAACCTGGCTGAAAAACTGTTTTTT. Amino acids: CASSTRRGLGNLAEKLFF.

This clone was seen more than once but under ten times. The chain's CDR3 is CASSYSTGRPQAQYF. DNA for the CDR3: TGTGCCAGCAGTTACTCGACGGGAAGGCCGCAGGCGCAGTATTTT. The V gene is TRBV6-5, the J gene TRBJ2-3; D possibly corresponds to TRBD2 (5 bases). CDR3 size: 15 residues. In germline, CDR1 is MNHEY, CDR2 SVGAGI. V lost 0 bases and J 10 bases, leaving 17 bases between the germline ends.

J is TRBJ2-7 and V is TRBV9, with TRBD2 as a possible D gene (5 bases). The CDR3 sequence is 14 residues long. CDR1 is SGDLS and CDR2 is YYNGEE in the germline V gene. The V gene lost 0 bases and the J gene lost 4 bases, with 11 bases spanning the gap. Here the CDR3 DNA reads TGTGCCAGCAGCGTAGCGGGGTCAGCTTACGAGCAGTACTTC. This sequence encodes CASSVAGSAYEQYF.

This chain joins TRBV5-1 and TRBJ2-5; 12 positions agree with TRBD2. Trimming cost V 0 bases and J 7 bases; bases outside gene matches: 4. Germline V CDR1 and CDR2: SGHRS, YFSETQ. The CDR3 runs to 15 residues. CDR3 loop: CASSLGLAGEGTQYF. CDR3 coding DNA: TGCGCCAGCAGCTTGGGACTAGCGGGAGAGGGGACCCAGTACTTC.

This clone showed up many times. In nucleotides, the CDR3 is TGTGCCAGCAGCCAGCCTAGTCTAGAGACCCAGTACTTC. It translates to CASSQPSLETQYF. The rearrangement links TRBV5-6 to TRBJ2-5; D is uncertain. This CDR3 contains 13 residues. The germline V gene has CDR1 SGHDT and CDR2 YYEEEE. V lost 4 bases, J lost 4 bases, and 11 bases lay in between. Full variable domain (missing parts from reference TRBV5-6 and TRBJ2-5): DAGVTQSPTHLIKTRGQQVTLRCSPKSGHDTVSWYQQALGQGPQFIFQYYEEEERQRGNFPDRFSGHQFPNYSSELNVNALLLGDSALYLCASSQPSLETQYFGPGTRLLVL.

Details on this clone: One base separates it from a far larger clone, so it is likely a read error. The CDR3 nucleotides are TGTGCCACCAGCAGAGGCAGGAGGGCCCTCTACAATGAGCAGTTCTTC. Translated: CATSRGRRALYNEQFF. This rearrangement joins TRBV15 to TRBJ2-1; tentative D call: TRBD2 (6 bases). V lost 1 base to trimming and J lost 3 bases, with 13 bases between them. The CDR3 has 16 residues. Germline CDR1 reads LNHNV; CDR2 reads YYDKDF (reference sequence).

This clone appeared a few times. The chain employs TRBV4-2 and TRBJ1-4; possibly TRBD1 for D (5 bases). V was pared by 5 bases and J by 8 bases, with 24 bases between. CDR3 size: 17 residues. Per germline, CDR1 LGHNA and CDR2 YNFKEQ. The CDR3 here is CASSGAGPEGGSEKLFF. DNA of the CDR3: TGTGCCAGCAGCGGGGCAGGACCTGAGGGTGGAAGCGAAAAACTGTTTTTT.

Only a few counts were recorded for this clone. This chain links TRBV6-1 with TRBJ2-7; weak D call: TRBD2 (6 bases). V was clipped by 3 bases and J by 6 bases, with 12 bases between them. This CDR3 spans 13 amino acids. Germline loops: CDR1 MNHNS, CDR2 SASEGT. DNA for the CDR3: TGTGCCAGCAGTGAGGGGGGAAATGGCGAGCAGTACTTC. Encoded protein: CASSEGGNGEQYF.

Many counts were recorded for this clone. The chain couples TRBV6-6 to TRBJ1-2; D is possibly TRBD1 (5 bases). Germline loops: CDR1 MNHNY, CDR2 SVGAGI (reference sequence). The V end was cut by 4 bases, the J end by 2 bases, with 14 bases between. This CDR3 spans 15 amino acids. CDR3 protein: CASSFQGTSNYGYTF. The CDR3 DNA is TGTGCCAGCAGTTTTCAGGGAACTTCCAACTATGGCTACACCTTC.

The chain is built from TRBV5-6 and TRBJ2-3, with 9 positions matching TRBD1. The ends lost 4 bases at V and 0 bases at J; junction bases unmatched: 6. The CDR3 runs to 16 residues. CDR1 is SGHDT and CDR2 is YYEEEE in the germline V gene. CDR3 nucleotides: TGTGCCAGCAGCGGTGGACAGGGGTATAGCACAGATACGCAGTATTTT. Translated: CASSGGQGYSTDTQYF.

V and J are TRBV5-1 and TRBJ1-5; TRBD1 is a possible D gene (6 bases). Trimming left V 4 bases short and J 0 bases short, with 11 bases between. CDR3 length: 15 residues. Germline loops: CDR1 SGHRS, CDR2 YFSETQ. The CDR3 protein is CASSPGQYSNQPQHF. The CDR3 DNA sequence: TGCGCCAGCAGCCCCGGACAGTATAGCAATCAGCCCCAGCATTTT.

The CDR3 protein is CASSPPRRPQHF. The CDR3 DNA reads TGCGCCAGCAGTCCACCTCGGAGGCCCCAGCATTTT. The rearrangement joins TRBV23-1 to TRBJ1-5; D unclear. TRBV23-1 is noted as an ORF with a role that remains uncertain. This CDR3 is 12 amino acids long. With 4 bases removed from V and 9 bases from J, the gap between germline ends came to 10 bases.

This chain connects TRBV5-4 to TRBJ1-2, with TRBD1 identical over 7 bases. This CDR3 has 15 amino acids. The germline gives CDR1 SGHNT, CDR2 YYREEE (reference sequence). V gave up 4 bases and J gave up 4 bases; unmatched junction bases: 10. The CDR3 region is CASSTRQGSSYGYTF. CDR3 bases: TGTGCCAGCAGCACCAGACAGGGCTCTAGCTATGGCTACACCTTC.

The chain combines TRBV7-9 with TRBJ1-4, with 8 bases that match TRBD1. Per the germline V gene, CDR1 is SEHNR and CDR2 is FQNEAQ (reference sequence). The J segment lost 6 bases and the V segment lost 3 bases, leaving 9 bases of the junction unmatched. The CDR3 has 16 amino acids. The CDR3 sequence: CASSFPPQTGDEKLFF. DNA for the CDR3: TGTGCCAGCAGCTTTCCTCCTCAGACAGGGGATGAAAAACTGTTTTTT.

The gene calls are TRBV10-3 and TRBJ2-3; D remains unclear. V lost 1 base to trimming and J lost 0 bases, with 5 bases between them. The CDR3 runs 14 residues. Germline CDR1 reads ENHRY; CDR2 reads SYGVKD. The CDR3 region has the DNA TGTGCCATCAGTGAGTGGGATAGCACAGATACGCAGTATTTT. As protein: CAISEWDSTDTQYF.

This sequence joins TRBV28 and TRBJ1-2; D is uncertain. This CDR3 region has 15 residues. The germline V and J ends were trimmed by 1 base and 4 bases, with 13 bases remaining between them. In germline, CDR1 is MDHEN, CDR2 SYDVKM. In DNA, the CDR3 is TGTGCCAGCAGTTTATCAGGAATTGGTAGCTATGGCTACACCTTC. It codes for CASSLSGIGSYGYTF.

The chain uses TRBV30 and TRBJ1-2; 9 bases align to TRBD1. The junction had 6 bases not matched to a gene; V was cut back by 0 bases and J by 7 bases. This CDR3 has 14 amino acids. The V gene's germline CDR1 is GTSNPN and CDR2 SVGIG (reference sequence). Here the CDR3 reads CAWSVQGASRGYTF. The CDR3 region has the DNA TGTGCCTGGAGTGTACAGGGGGCGTCTCGTGGCTACACCTTC.

The V and J genes are TRBV9 and TRBJ2-5; D ambiguous. V was cut by 2 bases and J by 0 bases, with 11 bases left in between. This CDR3 has 15 amino acids. Per the germline V gene, CDR1 is SGDLS and CDR2 is YYNGEE. The CDR3 protein is CASSVQTAHQETQYF. The CDR3 nucleotides read TGTGCCAGCAGCGTTCAAACAGCCCACCAAGAGACCCAGTACTTC.

This clone was picked up one time. The rearrangement uses TRBV29-1 and TRBJ1-2; 10 bases are shared with TRBD1. Trimming removed 6 bases from V and 8 bases from J; junction bases left unmatched: 9. The length of the CDR3 is 13 residues. Germline values: CDR1 SQVTM, CDR2 ANQGSEA. CDR3 region: CSVGRTGGRGYTF. The CDR3 DNA reads as TGCAGCGTGGGCCGGACAGGGGGAAGGGGCTACACCTTC.